This T cell receptor (beta chain) was obtained from a study of TIL therapy for anti-PD-1-resistant metastatic lung cancer. Across the study: Patients then received nivolumab; progressors got lymphodepletion, TIL and IL-2. Most patients had lung adenocarcinoma.

The immunoSEQ assay was v3. Sequencing was performed with immunoSEQ multiplex PCR; in TCRdb, only in-frame clones are kept and a portion is missing. The table includes under 70,000 clones, 73% detected once. Sample time point: pre-treatment sample, taken before nivolumab and TIL therapy. Stage 4 NSCLC adults joined between 2017 and 2020. The CDR3 loop spans 11 amino acids. The germline V gene encodes CDR1 GTSNPN and CDR2 SVGIG (reference sequence). V was pared by 3 bases and J by 6 bases, with 7 bases between. This sequence was found in a person between 25 and 80 years old with non-small cell lung cancer. Sample: blood, taken at baseline. The chain uses TRBV30 and TRBJ2-3, with D unresolved. In DNA, the CDR3 is TGTGCCTGGAGCAAACCGGATACGCAGTATTTT. This translates into CAWSKPDTQYF.